This TCR beta chain stems from a study of shared clonotypes between healthy human individuals. Here immunoSEQ multiplex PCR was the method, and the copy in TCRdb shows in-frame clones only, minus some. The sample gives more than 2 million clones, around 95% of which show up once; around 0.13% is in the top ten. Germline V lookup: CDR1 LGHNA, CDR2 YSLEER. V was clipped by 1 base and J by 8 bases, with 9 bases between them. This CDR3 region has 13 residues. For this clone: Different DNA sequences within this sample yield the same CDR3.

The TCR comes from a man younger than 30 in good health. The chain combines TRBV4-3 with TRBJ2-1, with D unclear. The specimen was naive CD4+ T cells sorted from blood. Subset of the sample: CD45RA+ positively selected. The chain's CDR3 is CASSQGEVHEQFF. CDR3 coding DNA: TGCGCCAGCAGCCAAGGAGAAGTCCATGAGCAGTTCTTC.